This passage covers 19 T cell receptor beta chains from one sample sequenced in a study of beta chain features in type 1 diabetes. Of the isolated RNA, all was reverse transcribed, and so the sequenced material was expressed TCRB transcripts. Sequenced by immunoSEQ multiplex PCR; TCRdb stores in-frame clones only, minus some. The sample includes a few hundred thousand clones, 14% seen only once; the top ten take more than 6.5%. Material for sequencing was central memory CD4+ T cells from blood. The receptors shown here come from a man in his thirties or forties in good health.

The rearrangement uses TRBV18 and TRBJ2-7, with TRBD1 matching 9 bases. Germline trimming cut 3 bases from V and 3 bases from J; bases unmatched to any gene: 9. CDR3 length: 16 amino acids. Germline CDR1 is KGHSH and CDR2 is LQKENI. The chain's CDR3 is CASSPRTGASGYEQYV. CDR3 nucleotide sequence: TGTGCCAGCTCACCCCGGACAGGGGCTTCGGGCTACGAGCAGTACGTC.

The CDR3 protein is CASSVTGLAKNIQYF. CDR3 coding DNA: TGTGCCAGCAGCGTGACAGGGCTAGCCAAAAACATTCAGTACTTC. This rearrangement joins TRBV7-2 to TRBJ2-4, with TRBD1 matching 7 bases. The CDR3 is 15 amino acids. V was clipped by 5 bases and J by 0 bases; unmatched bases: 4. Germline V gives CDR1 SGHTA, CDR2 FQGNSA. The full variable domain, with the rest looked up from reference TRBV7-2 and TRBJ2-4, is GAGVSQSPSNKVTEKGKDVELRCDPISGHTALYWYRQSLGQGLEFLIYFQGNSAPDKSGLPSDRFSAERTGGSVSTLTIQRTQQEDSAVYLCASSVTGLAKNIQYFGAGTRLSVL.

This clone was seen a few times. The chain uses TRBV5-6 and TRBJ2-3; 11 nucleotides match TRBD2. The CDR3 extends over 17 amino acids. V lost 2 bases, J lost 0 bases, and 5 bases stayed unmatched. CDR1 SGHDT and CDR2 YYEEEE come from the germline V gene. CDR3 coding DNA: TGTGCCAGCAGCTTAACTAGCGGGGGACTAAGCACAGATACGCAGTATTTT. Encoded protein: CASSLTSGGLSTDTQYF.

The V gene is TRBV27, the J gene TRBJ1-2; no reliable D call. Germline V gene data show CDR1 as MNHEY and CDR2 as SMNVEV (reference sequence). The CDR3 contains 14 residues. Trimming removed 1 base at V and 2 bases at J, with 8 bases between. The chain's CDR3 is CASSLYPGNYGYTF. CDR3 in DNA: TGTGCCAGCAGTTTATATCCGGGCAACTATGGCTACACCTTC.

This clone has a count of ten or more. V is TRBV4-3 and J is TRBJ1-1; D unresolved. V was shortened by 7 bases and J by 1 base, with 16 bases between the two germline ends. The CDR3 spans 15 residues. Germline V gene data show CDR1 as LGHNA and CDR2 as YSLEER. CDR3 bases: TGCGCCAGCAACCATTTAGCCCGGGGGAACACTGAAGCTTTCTTT. Translated, it gives CASNHLARGNTEAFF.

This clone has a count of ten or more. V is TRBV11-1 and J is TRBJ2-5; D perhaps matches TRBD2 (6 bases). The V gene's germline CDR1 is SGHAT and CDR2 FQDESV (reference sequence). The V gene lost 0 bases and the J gene lost 5 bases, with 13 bases spanning the gap. The CDR3 runs to 15 residues. The CDR3 nucleotides are TGTGCCAGCAGCTTAGCCGTGACGGGGGAGGAGACCCAGTACTTC. Its translation: CASSLAVTGEETQYF.

This chain uses TRBV5-1 with TRBJ2-7; the D gene could be TRBD1 or TRBD2 (6 bases each). V dropped 4 bases and J dropped 2 bases, with 16 bases sitting between them. CDR3 length: 15 amino acids. CDR1 SGHRS and CDR2 YFSETQ come from the germline V gene. CDR3 coding DNA: TGCGCCAGCAGCCCGAGGGGGGAACCGACCTACGAGCAGTACTTC. It encodes CASSPRGEPTYEQYF.

The rearrangement uses TRBV4-3 and TRBJ1-5; maybe TRBD1 (5 bases). With 1 base removed from V and 3 bases from J, the gap between germline ends came to 13 bases. CDR1 and CDR2 from the germline V gene are LGHNA and YSLEER. The CDR3 sequence is 16 residues long. CDR3 sequence: CASSQGTGTDNQPQHF. The CDR3 nucleotides are TGCGCCAGCAGCCAAGGAACCGGGACGGACAATCAGCCCCAGCATTTT.

Only a few counts were recorded for this clone. This chain links TRBV4-3 with TRBJ2-4, with 7 nucleotides matching TRBD1. Trimming took 3 bases from V and 1 from J; bases not matched to a gene: 9. In germline, CDR1 is LGHNA, CDR2 YSLEER. The CDR3 has 17 amino acids. CDR3 region: CASSQQTGRGAKNIQYF. The CDR3 DNA is TGCGCCAGCAGCCAGCAGACAGGGAGAGGGGCCAAAAACATTCAGTACTTC.

This clone was counted a few times. The rearrangement links TRBV5-1 to TRBJ2-3; no definite D call. Trimming stripped 4 bases from V and 0 bases from J, with 12 bases between. The CDR3 is made up of 15 amino acids. Germline V gene data show CDR1 as SGHRS and CDR2 as YFSETQ. The CDR3 sequence: CASSLDSWSTDTQYF. CDR3 coding DNA: TGCGCCAGCAGCCTGGATTCTTGGAGCACAGATACGCAGTATTTT.

The chain uses TRBV28 and TRBJ2-7; D gene uncertain. The CDR3 has 13 amino acids. The ends were cut back, 6 bases at V and 2 bases at J, with 11 bases in the middle. Germline V gene data show CDR1 as MDHEN and CDR2 as SYDVKM. Written as DNA, the CDR3 is TGTGCCAGCAGCCCTCGGGCCGCCTACGAGCAGTACGTC. Translated, it gives CASSPRAAYEQYV.

On this clone: This CDR3 is also generated by other DNA sequences in the sample. The chain combines TRBV7-2 with TRBJ2-7; TRBD1 aligns across 7 bases. The CDR3 extends over 14 amino acids. CDR1 and CDR2 from the germline V gene are SGHTA and FQGNSA. The V and J ends lost 2 bases and 6 bases, in that order; junction bases with no gene match: 7. CDR3 protein: CASSLTNRGREQYF. CDR3 nucleotides: TGTGCCAGCAGCTTAACCAACAGGGGCCGCGAGCAGTACTTC.

The V call is TRBV4-3, the J call TRBJ2-1; D is unresolved. The CDR3 contains 13 residues. CDR1 and CDR2 from the germline V gene are LGHNA and YSLEER. V was pared by 1 base and J by 4 bases, with 5 bases between. The CDR3 protein is CASSQAYYNEQFF. The CDR3 DNA is TGCGCCAGCAGCCAAGCCTATTACAATGAGCAGTTCTTC.

This clone was detected only a few times. The CDR3 spells CASSQGTGEGYTF. Written as DNA, the CDR3 is TGTGCCAGCAGCCAGGGGACAGGGGAGGGCTACACCTTC. The chain recombines TRBV4-2 with TRBJ1-2, with TRBD1 matching 10 bases. The germline V gene encodes CDR1 LGHNA and CDR2 YNFKEQ. The CDR3 spans 13 residues. The V gene end was trimmed by 3 bases and the J gene end by 8 bases; junction bases not matched to a gene: 3.

This clone was detected only a few times. This sequence joins TRBV27 and TRBJ2-1; 8 bases are a match to TRBD1. V was pared by 4 bases and J by 9 bases, with 8 bases of the junction left unmatched. This CDR3 contains 14 residues. CDR1 is MNHEY and CDR2 is SMNVEV in the germline V gene (reference sequence). CDR3 DNA: TGTGCCAGCAGTTCCCTTTCAGGGGGCCGTGAGCAGTTCTTC. Translation gives CASSSLSGGREQFF.

The rearrangement uses TRBV7-2 and TRBJ2-3; no firm D call. Trimming took 5 bases from V and 4 from J, leaving 16 bases between them. Germline CDR1 SGHTA, CDR2 FQGNSA. The length of the CDR3 is 15 residues. This chain's CDR3 is CASSRRVTGADTQYF. The CDR3, as DNA: TGTGCCAGCAGCCGCCGGGTCACGGGTGCAGATACGCAGTATTTT.

This chain joins TRBV5-4 and TRBJ2-1, with D hard to call. V lost 2 bases and J lost 6, with 9 bases in between. Germline V lookup: CDR1 SGHNT, CDR2 YYREEE (reference sequence). The CDR3 length is 13 residues. CDR3 in DNA: TGTGCCAGCAGCTTAGATGTTTCCAATGAGCAGTTCTTC. It specifies CASSLDVSNEQFF.

This clone occurred a few times. The chain carries TRBV19 and TRBJ2-7, with 10 bases that match TRBD2. The CDR3 runs to 13 residues. The germline gives CDR1 LNHDA, CDR2 SQIVND (reference sequence). V shed 5 bases and J 3 bases; nucleotides not matched to a gene: 1. The CDR3 DNA reads TGTGCCAGTAGTTTAGCGGGGGGCTACGAGCAGTACGTC. Amino acid sequence: CASSLAGGYEQYV.

V and J are TRBV5-4 and TRBJ2-2, with TRBD1 identical over 8 bases. The CDR3 extends over 15 amino acids. Germline loops: CDR1 SGHNT, CDR2 YYREEE (reference sequence). The junction had 7 bases not matched to a gene; V was cut back by 4 bases and J by 5 bases. The CDR3 sequence: CASSLPGGGTGELFF. DNA of the CDR3: TGTGCCAGCAGCCTCCCAGGGGGCGGAACCGGGGAGCTGTTTTTT.